This T cell receptor beta chain was profiled in a study of cytomegalovirus exposure and HLA in healthy donors. Study conclusions and caveats: Cytomegalovirus status was reportedly diagnosed by the classifier with high specificity and sensitivity.

Here immunoSEQ multiplex PCR was the method, and the copy in TCRdb shows in-frame clones only, minus some. Of tens of thousands of clones in the sample, 94% were seen once. V trimming: 1 base; J trimming: 2 bases; junction bases outside the gene matches: 4. Germline loops: CDR1 MGHRA, CDR2 YSYEKL. The CDR3 is 15 residues long. Details on this clone: Its antigen is unidentified.

Separate from the approximately 670-subject first cohort, the approximately 120-subject validation cohort was the one that the donors belonged to. Sequencing used PBMCs. This chain links TRBV4-1 with TRBJ2-7; 8 nucleotides line up with TRBD2. The source of this sequence is a woman younger than 30 in good health and CMV-seropositive. For the CDR3, the DNA is TGCGCCAGCAGCCAAGTTCCGGGAGGGCCCTACGAGCAGTACTTC. Encoded protein: CASSQVPGGPYEQYF.